The present T cell receptor beta chain was sequenced within a study of cytomegalovirus exposure and HLA in healthy donors. Regarding the study as a whole: Presence/absence analyses treated sequencing depth as roughly uniform across donors. From TCR beta sequences, most subjects' HLA-A and HLA-B alleles were reportedly predicted accurately. CMV serostatus was the only immune exposure information that was available.

The CDR3 contains 14 residues. The V and J ends lost 6 bases and 3 bases respectively, with 14 bases between them. CDR1 and CDR2 from the germline V gene are MNHEY and SVGAGI. The primer mix had 60 Vbeta and 13 Jbeta primers. The assay was immunoSEQ multiplex PCR, and TCRdb's table has in-frame clones only and misses some. The sample shows roughly 55,000 clones, over 55% of them seen only once. Nominal health characterized the donors when sampled, though unrecorded immune exposures were likely. In this sample, this clone turned up a few times. No antigen is known for it. The chain couples TRBV6-5 to TRBJ1-2; D remains ambiguous. What was sequenced was PBMCs. The TCR comes from a man aged 40-49 years in good health and CMV-seropositive. CDR3: CASSLRRDYYGYTF. The CDR3 DNA follows: TGTGCCAGCAGCCTCCGGAGGGATTACTATGGCTACACCTTC.